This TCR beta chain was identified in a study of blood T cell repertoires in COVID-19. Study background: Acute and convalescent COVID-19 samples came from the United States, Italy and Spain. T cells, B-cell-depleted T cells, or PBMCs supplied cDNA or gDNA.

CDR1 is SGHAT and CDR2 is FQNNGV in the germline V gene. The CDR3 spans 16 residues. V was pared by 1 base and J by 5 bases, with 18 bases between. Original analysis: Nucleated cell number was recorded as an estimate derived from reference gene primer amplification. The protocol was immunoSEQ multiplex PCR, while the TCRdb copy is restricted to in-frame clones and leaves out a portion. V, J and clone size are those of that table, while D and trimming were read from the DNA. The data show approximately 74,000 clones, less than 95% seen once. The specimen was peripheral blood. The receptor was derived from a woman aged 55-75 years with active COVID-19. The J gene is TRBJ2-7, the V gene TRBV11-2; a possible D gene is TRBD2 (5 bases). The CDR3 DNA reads TGTGCCAGCAGCTTAGTGGTAGTAAGGCGGGCCGACGAGCAGTACTTC. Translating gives CASSLVVVRRADEQYF.